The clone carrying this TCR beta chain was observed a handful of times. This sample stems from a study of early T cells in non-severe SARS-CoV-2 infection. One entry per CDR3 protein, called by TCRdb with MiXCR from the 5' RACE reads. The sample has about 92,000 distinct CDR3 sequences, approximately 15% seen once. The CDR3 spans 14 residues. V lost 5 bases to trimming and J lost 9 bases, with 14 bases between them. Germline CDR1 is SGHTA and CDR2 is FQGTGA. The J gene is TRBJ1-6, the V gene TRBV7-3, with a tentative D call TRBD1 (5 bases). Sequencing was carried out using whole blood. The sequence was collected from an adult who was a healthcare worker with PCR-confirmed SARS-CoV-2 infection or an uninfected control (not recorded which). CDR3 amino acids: CASSTQGFTSPLHF. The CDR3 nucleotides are TGTGCCAGCAGCACGCAGGGTTTTACTTCACCCCTCCACTTT.